This T cell receptor (beta chain) was captured by sequencing in a study of blood T cell repertoires in COVID-19. Looking at the study overall: From the United States, Italy and Spain came samples of acute and convalescent COVID-19. T cells, B-cell-depleted T cells, or PBMCs provided the cDNA or gDNA that served as material.

Original analysis: Amplified reference gene primers provided the basis for estimating nucleated cell counts. Assay used: immunoSEQ multiplex PCR; TCRdb lists only in-frame clones, some missing. The V and J calls and the clone size are those of that table, but D and trimming were determined from the DNA. The table lists under 95,000 clones, 85% to 95% of them singletons. CDR1 and CDR2 from the germline V gene are MNHEY and SVGAGI. V dropped 7 bases and J dropped 7 bases, with 8 bases sitting between them. This CDR3 is built from 12 residues. Sequencing was performed on peripheral blood. The TCR was taken from a woman in her forties or fifties in a cohort sampled during active COVID-19. The chain is built from TRBV6-5 and TRBJ1-6, with no clear D. CDR3 bases: TGTGCCAGCAACAGCATCAATTCACCCCTCCACTTT. It translates to CASNSINSPLHF.